The source of this T cell receptor (beta chain) is a study of cytomegalovirus exposure and HLA in healthy donors. Background on the study: Earlier work reported some 110 million unique TCR beta sequences from about 200 million T cells. Broader study findings: A cluster of highly shared sequence variants was likely a sequencing artifact. A missense DCLRE1C variant was associated with V- and J-gene trimming of TCR beta chains in a later analysis, and an independent cohort replicated the association.

Per the germline V gene, CDR1 is SGHVS and CDR2 is FQNEAQ. Between the trimmed V and J ends, which lost 2 bases and 2 bases, there was a span of 13 bases. The CDR3 spans 16 residues. This clone was found a few times. Its antigen remains unidentified. The PCR contained 60 Vbeta and 13 Jbeta primers. In the source study's methods: Later, an analysis found about 80 million unique TCR beta chains, and approximately 10 million of these were shared. TCRdb's table, derived via immunoSEQ multiplex PCR, lists solely in-frame clones and lacks some. Clone size and V and J calls were adopted from that table, with D and trimming inferred from the DNA. The data hold around 120,000 clones, with around 81% observed a single time.

What was sequenced was PBMCs. The sequence derives from a young man in good health and CMV-seronegative. V usage is TRBV7-8 and J usage is TRBJ2-4, with unresolved D. The CDR3 spells CASSLKFETSKNIQYF. For the CDR3, the DNA is TGTGCCAGCAGCTTAAAGTTTGAGACATCCAAAAACATTCAGTACTTC.